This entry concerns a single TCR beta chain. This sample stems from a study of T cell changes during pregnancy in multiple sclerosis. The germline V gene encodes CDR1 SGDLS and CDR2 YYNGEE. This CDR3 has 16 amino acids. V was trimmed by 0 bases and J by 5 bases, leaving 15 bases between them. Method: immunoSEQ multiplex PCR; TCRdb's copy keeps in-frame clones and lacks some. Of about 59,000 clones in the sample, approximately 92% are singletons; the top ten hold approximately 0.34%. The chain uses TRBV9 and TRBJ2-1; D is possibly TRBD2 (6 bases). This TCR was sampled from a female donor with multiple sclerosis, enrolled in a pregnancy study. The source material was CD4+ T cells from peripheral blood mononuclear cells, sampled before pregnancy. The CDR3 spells CASSVEGGKINNEQFF. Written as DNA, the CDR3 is TGTGCCAGCAGCGTAGAGGGCGGGAAGATAAACAATGAGCAGTTCTTC.